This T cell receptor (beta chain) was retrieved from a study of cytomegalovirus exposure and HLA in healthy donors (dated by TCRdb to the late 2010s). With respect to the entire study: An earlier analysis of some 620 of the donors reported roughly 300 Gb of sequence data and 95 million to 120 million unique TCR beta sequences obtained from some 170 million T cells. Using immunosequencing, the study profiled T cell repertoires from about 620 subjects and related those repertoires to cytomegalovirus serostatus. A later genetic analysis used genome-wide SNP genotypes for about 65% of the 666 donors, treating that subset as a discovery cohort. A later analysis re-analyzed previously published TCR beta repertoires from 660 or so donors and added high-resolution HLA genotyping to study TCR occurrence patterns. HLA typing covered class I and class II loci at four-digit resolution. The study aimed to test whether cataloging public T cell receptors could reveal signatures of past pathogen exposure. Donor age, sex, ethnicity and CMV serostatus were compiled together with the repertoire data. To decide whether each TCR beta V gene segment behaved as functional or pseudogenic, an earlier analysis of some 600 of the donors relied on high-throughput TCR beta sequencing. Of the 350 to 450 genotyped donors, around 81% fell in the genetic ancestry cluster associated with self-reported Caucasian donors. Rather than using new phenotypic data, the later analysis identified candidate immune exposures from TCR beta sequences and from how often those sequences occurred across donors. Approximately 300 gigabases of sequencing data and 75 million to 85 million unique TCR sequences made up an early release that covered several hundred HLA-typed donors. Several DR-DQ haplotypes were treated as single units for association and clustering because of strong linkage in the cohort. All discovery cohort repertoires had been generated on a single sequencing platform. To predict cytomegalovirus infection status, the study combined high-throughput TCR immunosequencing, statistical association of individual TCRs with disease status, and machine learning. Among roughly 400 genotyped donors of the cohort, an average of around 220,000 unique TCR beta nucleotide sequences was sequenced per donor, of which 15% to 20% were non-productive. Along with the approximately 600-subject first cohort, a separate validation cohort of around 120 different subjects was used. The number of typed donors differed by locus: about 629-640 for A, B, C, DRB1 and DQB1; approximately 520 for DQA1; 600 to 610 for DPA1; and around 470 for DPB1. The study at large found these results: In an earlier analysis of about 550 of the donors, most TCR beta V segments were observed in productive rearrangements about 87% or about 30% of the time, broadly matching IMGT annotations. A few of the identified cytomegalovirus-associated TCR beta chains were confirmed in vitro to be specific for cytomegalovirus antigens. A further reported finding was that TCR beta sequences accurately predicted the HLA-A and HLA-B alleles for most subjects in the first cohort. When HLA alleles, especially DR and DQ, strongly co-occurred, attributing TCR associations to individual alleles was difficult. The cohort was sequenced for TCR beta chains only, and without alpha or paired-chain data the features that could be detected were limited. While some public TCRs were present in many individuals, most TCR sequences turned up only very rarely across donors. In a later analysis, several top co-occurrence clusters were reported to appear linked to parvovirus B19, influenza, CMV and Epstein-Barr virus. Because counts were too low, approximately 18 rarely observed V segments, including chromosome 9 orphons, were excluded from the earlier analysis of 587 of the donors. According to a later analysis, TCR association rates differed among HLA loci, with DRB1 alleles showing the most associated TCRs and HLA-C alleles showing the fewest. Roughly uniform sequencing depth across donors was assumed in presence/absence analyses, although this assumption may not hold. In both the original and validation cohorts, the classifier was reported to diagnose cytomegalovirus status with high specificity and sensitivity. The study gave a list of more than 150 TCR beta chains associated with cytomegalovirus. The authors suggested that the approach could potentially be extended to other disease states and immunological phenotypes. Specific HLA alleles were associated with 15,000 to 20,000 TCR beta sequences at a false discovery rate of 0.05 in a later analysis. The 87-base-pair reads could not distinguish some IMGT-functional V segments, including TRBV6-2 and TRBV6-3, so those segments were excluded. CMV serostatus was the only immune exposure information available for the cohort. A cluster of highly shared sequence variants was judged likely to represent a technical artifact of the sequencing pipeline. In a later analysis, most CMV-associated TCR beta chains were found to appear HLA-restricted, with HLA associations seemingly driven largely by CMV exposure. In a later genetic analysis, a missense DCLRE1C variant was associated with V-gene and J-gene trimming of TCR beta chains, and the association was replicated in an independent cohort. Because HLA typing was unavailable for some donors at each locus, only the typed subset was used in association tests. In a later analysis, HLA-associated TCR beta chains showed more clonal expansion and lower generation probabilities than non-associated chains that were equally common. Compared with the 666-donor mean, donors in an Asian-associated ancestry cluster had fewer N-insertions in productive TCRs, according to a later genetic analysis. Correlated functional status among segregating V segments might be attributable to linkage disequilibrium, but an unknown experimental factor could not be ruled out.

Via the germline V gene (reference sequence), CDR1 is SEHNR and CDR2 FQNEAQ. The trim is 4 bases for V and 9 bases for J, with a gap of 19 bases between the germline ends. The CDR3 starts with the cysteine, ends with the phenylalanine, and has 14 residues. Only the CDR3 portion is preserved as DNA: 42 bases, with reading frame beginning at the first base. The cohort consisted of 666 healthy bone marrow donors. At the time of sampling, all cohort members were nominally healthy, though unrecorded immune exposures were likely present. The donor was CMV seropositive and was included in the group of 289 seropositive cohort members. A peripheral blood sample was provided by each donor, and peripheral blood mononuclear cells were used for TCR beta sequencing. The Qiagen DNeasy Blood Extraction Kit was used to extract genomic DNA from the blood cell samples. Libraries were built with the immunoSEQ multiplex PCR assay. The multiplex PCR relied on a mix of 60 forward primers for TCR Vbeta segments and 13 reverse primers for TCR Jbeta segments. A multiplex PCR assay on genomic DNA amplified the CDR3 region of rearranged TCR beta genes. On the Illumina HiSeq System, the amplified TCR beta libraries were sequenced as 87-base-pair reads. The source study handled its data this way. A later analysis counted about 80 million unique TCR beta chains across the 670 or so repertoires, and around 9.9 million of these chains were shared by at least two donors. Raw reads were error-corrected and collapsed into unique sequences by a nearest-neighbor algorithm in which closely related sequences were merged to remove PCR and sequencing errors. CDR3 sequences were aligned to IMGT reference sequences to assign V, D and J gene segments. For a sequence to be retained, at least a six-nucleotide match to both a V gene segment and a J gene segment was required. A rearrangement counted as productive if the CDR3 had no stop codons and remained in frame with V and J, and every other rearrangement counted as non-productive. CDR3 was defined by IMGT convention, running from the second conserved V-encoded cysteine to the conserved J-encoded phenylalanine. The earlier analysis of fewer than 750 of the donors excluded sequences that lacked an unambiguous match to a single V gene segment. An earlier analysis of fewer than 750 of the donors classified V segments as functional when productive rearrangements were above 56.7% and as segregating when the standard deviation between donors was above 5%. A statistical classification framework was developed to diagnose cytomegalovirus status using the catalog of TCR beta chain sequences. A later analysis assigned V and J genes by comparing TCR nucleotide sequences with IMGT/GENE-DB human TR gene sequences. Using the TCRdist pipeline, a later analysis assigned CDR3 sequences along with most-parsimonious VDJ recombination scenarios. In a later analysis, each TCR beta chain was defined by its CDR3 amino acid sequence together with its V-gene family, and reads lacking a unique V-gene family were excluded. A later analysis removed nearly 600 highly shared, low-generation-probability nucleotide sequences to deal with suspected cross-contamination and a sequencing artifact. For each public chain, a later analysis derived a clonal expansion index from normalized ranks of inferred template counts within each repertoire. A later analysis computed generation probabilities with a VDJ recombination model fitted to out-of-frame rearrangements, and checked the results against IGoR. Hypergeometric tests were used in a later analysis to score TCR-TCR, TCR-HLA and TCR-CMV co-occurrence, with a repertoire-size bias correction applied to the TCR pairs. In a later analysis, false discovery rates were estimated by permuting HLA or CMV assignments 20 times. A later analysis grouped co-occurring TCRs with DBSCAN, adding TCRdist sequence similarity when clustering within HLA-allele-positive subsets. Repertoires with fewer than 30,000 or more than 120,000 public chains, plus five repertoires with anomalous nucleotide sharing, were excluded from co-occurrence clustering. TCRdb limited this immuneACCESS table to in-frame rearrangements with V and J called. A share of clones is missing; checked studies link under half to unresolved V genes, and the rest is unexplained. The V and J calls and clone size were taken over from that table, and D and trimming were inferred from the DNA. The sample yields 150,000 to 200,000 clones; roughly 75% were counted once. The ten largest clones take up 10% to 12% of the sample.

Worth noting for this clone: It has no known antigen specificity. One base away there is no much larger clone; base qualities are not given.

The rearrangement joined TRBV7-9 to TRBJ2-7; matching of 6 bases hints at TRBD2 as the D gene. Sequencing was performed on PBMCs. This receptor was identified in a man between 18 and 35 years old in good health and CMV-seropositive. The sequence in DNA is TGTGCCAGCAGCTCCTTCGGGAGCCCAGGTGGGCAGTACTTC. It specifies CASSSFGSPGGQYF.